One T cell receptor (beta chain) is described in this entry. Antigen: not known. The germline gene is not matched at one end of the junction; a read error may be the cause. These data are taken from a study of human T cells and chemical hapten exposure. For the study at large: Affected patients, primarily female, had alopecia areata, totalis or universalis. Per-sample TCR yields varied mainly from small pooled library volume differences. Study-level results: PT1 expanded TCR numbers tracked positively with patch test score. Given that the donors had alopecia, their immune response may differ from that seen in healthy people.

The time point denotes: patch test 3, about 24 weeks after DPC sensitization. Treatment denoted: therapeutic diphenylcyclopropenone sensitization with weekly scalp DPC. One entry per CDR3 protein, called by TCRdb with MiXCR from the RACE reads. The sample lists about 160,000 distinct CDR3 sequences; 25% to 35% were seen once. CDR3 length equals 14 residues. Germline V gene data show CDR1 as WSHSY and CDR2 as SAAADI. V usage is TRBV10-2 and J usage is TRBJ1-1; 8 bases agree with TRBD1. The receptor was derived from a woman aged 18-29 years with alopecia areata. Some clones in this sample may be carry-over from other donors' samples. Sequencing was performed on whole blood, taken in connection with sensitization to the hapten diphenylcyclopropenone (DPC). The CDR3 DNA reads as TGTGCCAGCAGTGGACACAGGGGGATCCCTGAAGCTTTCTTT. Translation gives CASSGHRGIPEAFF.